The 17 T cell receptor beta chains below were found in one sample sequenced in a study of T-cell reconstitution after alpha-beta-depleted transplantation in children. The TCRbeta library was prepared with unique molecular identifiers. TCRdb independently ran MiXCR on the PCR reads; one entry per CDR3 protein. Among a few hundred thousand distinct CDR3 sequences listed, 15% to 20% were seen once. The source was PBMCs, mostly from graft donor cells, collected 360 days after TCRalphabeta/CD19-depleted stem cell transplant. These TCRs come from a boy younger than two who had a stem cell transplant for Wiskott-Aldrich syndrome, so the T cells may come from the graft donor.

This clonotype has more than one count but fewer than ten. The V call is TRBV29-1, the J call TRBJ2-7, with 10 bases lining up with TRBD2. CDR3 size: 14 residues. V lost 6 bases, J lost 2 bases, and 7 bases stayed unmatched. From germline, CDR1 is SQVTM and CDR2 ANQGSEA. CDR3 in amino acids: CSVKTLAGAYEQYF. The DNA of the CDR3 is TGCAGCGTCAAGACCCTAGCGGGAGCCTACGAGCAGTACTTC.

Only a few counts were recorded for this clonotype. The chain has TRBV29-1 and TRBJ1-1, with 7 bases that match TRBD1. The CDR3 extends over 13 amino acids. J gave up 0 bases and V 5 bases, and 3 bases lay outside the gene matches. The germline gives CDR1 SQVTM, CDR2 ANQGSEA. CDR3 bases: TGCAGCGTTAGACAGGGAATGAACACTGAAGCTTTCTTT. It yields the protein CSVRQGMNTEAFF.

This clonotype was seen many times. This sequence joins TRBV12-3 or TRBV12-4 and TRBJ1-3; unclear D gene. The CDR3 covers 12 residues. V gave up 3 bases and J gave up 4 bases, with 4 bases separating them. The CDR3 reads CASSLKGNTIYF. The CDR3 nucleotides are TGTGCCAGCAGTTTGAAAGGAAACACCATATATTTT.

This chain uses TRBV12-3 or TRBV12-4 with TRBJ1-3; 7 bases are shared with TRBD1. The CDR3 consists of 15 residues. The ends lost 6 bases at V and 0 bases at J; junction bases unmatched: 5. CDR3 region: CASSRTGASGNTIYF. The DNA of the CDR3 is TGTGCCAGCAGCCGTACAGGGGCCTCTGGAAACACCATATATTTT.

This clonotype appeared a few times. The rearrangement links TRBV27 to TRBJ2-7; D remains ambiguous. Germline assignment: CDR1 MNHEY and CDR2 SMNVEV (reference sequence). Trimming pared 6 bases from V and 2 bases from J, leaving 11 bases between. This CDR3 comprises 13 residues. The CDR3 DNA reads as TGTGCCAGCAGCTGGTCCTCCCCCTACGAGCAGTACTTC. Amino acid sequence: CASSWSSPYEQYF.

DNA for the CDR3: TGTGCCACCAGTGCCCACTCCGGGCGCGGGAGGACCGGGGAGCTGTTTTTT. Translating gives CATSAHSGRGRTGELFF. The chain joins TRBV24-1 to TRBJ2-2, with 8 nucleotides matching TRBD2. CDR3 length: 17 residues. After removal of 5 bases from V and 5 bases from J, the junction contained 12 bases not matched to a gene. Germline values: CDR1 KGHDR, CDR2 SFDVKD.

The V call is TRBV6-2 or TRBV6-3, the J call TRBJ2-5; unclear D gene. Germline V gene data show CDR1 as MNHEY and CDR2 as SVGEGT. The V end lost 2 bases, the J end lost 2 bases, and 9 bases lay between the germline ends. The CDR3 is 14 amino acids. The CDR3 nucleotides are TGTGCCAGCAGTTACGAGAAGGGTCAAGAGACCCAGTACTTC. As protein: CASSYEKGQETQYF.

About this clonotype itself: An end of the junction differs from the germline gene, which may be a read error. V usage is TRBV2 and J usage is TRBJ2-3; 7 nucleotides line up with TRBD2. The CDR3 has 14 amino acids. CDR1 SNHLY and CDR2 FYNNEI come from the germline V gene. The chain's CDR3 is CASSEALPGGRSHF. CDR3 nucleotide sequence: TGTGCCAGCAGTGAAGCGCTTCCGGGGGGAAGATCTCATTTT.

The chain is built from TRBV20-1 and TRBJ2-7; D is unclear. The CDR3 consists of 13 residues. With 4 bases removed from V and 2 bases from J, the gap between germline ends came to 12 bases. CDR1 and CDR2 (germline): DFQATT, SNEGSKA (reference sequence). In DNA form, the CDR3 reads TGCAGTGCTAATCGACCCAATCCCTACGAGCAGTACTTC. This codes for CSANRPNPYEQYF.

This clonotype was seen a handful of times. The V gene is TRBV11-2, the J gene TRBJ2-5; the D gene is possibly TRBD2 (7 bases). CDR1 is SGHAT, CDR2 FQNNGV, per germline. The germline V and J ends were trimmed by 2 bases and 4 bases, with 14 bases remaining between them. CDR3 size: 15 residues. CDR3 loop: CASSLWGGARETQYF. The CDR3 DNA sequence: TGTGCCAGCAGCTTATGGGGGGGGGCCCGAGAGACCCAGTACTTC.

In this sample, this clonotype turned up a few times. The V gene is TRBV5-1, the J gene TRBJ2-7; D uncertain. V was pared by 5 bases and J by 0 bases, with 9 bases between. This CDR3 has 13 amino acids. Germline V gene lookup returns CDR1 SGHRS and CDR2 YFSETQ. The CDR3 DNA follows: TGCGCCAGCAGTGGTGAGAGCTCCTACGAGCAGTACTTC. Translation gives CASSGESSYEQYF.

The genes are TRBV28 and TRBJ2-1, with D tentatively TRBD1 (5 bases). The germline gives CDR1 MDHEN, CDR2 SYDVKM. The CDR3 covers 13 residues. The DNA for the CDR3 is TGTGCGACCGCGGACACAGGCTACAATGAGCAGTTCTTC. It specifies CATADTGYNEQFF.

CDR3 bases: TGTGCCAGCAAGGAAAGCAGGGCGGAACAGTACTTC. Its translation is CASKESRAEQYF. V gene TRBV7-6 combines with J gene TRBJ2-7; D perhaps matches TRBD1 (5 bases). The germline V gene encodes CDR1 SGHVS and CDR2 FNYEAQ. This CDR3 region has 12 residues. The V end was cut by 7 bases, the J end by 10 bases, with 17 bases between.

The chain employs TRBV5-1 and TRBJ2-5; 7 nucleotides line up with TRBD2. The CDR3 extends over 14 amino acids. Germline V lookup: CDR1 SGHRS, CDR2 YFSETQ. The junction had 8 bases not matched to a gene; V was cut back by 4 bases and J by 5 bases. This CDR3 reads CASSPVHGGETQYF. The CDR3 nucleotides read TGCGCCAGCAGCCCAGTACACGGGGGGGAGACCCAGTACTTC.

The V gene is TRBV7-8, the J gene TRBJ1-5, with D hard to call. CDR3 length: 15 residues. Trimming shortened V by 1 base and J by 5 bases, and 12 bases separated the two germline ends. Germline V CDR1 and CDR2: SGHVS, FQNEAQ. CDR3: CASSLGKQFDQPQHF. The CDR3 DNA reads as TGTGCCAGCAGCTTAGGTAAACAGTTCGATCAGCCCCAGCATTTT.

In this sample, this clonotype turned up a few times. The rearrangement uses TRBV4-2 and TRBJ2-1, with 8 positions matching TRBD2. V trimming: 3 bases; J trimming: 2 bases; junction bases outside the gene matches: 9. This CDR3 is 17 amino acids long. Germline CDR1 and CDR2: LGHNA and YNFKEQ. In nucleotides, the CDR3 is TGTGCCAGCAGCCAGGGGGAGACTAGCGACACCTACAATGAGCAGTTCTTC. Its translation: CASSQGETSDTYNEQFF.

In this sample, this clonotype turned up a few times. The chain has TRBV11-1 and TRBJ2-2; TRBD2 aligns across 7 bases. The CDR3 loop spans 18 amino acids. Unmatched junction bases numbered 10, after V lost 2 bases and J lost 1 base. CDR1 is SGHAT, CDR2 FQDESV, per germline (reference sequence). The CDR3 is CASSLKPQTSLNTGELFF. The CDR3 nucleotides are TGTGCCAGCAGCTTAAAGCCCCAGACTAGCCTGAACACCGGGGAGCTGTTTTTT. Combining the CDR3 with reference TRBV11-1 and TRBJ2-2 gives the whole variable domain EAEVAQSPRYKITEKSQAVAFWCDPISGHATLYWYRQILGQGPELLVQFQDESVVDDSQLPKDRFSAERLKGVDSTLKIQPAELGDSAMYLCASSLKPQTSLNTGELFFGEGSRLTVL.